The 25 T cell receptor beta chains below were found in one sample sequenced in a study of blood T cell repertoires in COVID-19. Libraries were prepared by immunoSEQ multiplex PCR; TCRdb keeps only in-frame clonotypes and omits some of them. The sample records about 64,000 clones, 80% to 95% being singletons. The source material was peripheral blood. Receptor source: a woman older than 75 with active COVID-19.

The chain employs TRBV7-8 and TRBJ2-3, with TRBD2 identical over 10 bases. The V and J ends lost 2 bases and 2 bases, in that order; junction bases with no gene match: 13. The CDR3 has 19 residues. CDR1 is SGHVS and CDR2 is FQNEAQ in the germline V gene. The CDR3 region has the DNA TGTGCCAGCAGCTTACTCTCAAGCGGGGGGGCCCCCCTCACAGATACGCAGTATTTT. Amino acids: CASSLLSSGGAPLTDTQYF.

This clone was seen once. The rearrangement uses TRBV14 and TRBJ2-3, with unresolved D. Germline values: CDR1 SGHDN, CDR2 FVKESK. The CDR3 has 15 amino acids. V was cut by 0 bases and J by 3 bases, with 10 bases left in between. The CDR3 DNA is TGTGCCAGCAGCCAAGATGGGCCGGATACAGATACGCAGTATTTT. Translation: CASSQDGPDTDTQYF.

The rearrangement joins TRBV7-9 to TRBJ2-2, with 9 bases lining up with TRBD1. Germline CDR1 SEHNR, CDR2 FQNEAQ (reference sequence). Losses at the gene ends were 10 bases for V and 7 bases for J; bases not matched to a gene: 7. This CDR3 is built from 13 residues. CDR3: CANNRGRGGELFF. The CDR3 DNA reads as TGTGCCAACAACAGGGGGCGAGGCGGGGAGCTGTTTTTT.

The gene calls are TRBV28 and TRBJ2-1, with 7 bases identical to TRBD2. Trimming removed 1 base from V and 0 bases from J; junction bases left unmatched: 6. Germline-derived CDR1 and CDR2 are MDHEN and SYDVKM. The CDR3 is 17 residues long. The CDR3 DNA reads TGTGCCAGCAGTTTATTGGCTAGCGGCGGCTCCTACAATGAGCAGTTCTTC. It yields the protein CASSLLASGGSYNEQFF.

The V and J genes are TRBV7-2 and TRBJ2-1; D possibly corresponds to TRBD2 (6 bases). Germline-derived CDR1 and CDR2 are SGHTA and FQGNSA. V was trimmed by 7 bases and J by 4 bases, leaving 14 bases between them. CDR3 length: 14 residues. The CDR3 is CASTPPRGYNEQFF. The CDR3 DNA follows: TGTGCCAGCACCCCCCCGCGGGGTTACAATGAGCAGTTCTTC.

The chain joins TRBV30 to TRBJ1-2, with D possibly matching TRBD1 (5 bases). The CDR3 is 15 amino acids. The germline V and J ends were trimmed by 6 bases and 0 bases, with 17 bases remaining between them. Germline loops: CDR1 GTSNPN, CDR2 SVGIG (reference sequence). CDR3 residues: CACSGTRISNYGYTF. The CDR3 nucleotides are TGTGCCTGCTCCGGGACTCGAATCTCTAACTATGGCTACACCTTC.

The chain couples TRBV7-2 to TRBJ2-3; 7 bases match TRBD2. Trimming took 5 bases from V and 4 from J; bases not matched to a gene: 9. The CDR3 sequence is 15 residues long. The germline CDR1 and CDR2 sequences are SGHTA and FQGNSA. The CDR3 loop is CASSDRGREADTQYF. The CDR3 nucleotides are TGTGCCAGCAGCGACCGGGGGAGGGAGGCAGATACGCAGTATTTT. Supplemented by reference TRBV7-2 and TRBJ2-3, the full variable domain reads GAGVSQSPSNKVTEKGKDVELRCDPISGHTALYWYRQSLGQGLEFLIYFQGNSAPDKSGLPSDRFSAERTGGSVSTLTIQRTQQEDSAVYLCASSDRGREADTQYFGPGTRLTVL.

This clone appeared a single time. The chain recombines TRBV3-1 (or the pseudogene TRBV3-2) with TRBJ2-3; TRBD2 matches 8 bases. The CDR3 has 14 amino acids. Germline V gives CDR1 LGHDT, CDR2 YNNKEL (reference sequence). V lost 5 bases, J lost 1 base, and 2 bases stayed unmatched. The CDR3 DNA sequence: TGTGCCAGCAGCGTAGCGGGGCGCACAGATACGCAGTATTTT. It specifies CASSVAGRTDTQYF.

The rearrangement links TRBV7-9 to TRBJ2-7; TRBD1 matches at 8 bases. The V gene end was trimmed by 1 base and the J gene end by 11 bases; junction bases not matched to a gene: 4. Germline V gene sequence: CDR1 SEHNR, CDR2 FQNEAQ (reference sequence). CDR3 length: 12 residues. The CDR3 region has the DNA TGTGCCAGCAGCTTAGTTCAGGGACAGGAGTACTTC. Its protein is CASSLVQGQEYF.

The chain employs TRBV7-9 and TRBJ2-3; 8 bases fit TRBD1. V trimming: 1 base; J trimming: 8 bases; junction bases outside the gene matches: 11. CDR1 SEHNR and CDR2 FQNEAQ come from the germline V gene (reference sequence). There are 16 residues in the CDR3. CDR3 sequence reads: CASSLGRQGAQGTQYF. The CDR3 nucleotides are TGTGCCAGCAGCTTAGGGAGGCAGGGGGCGCAGGGTACGCAGTATTTT.

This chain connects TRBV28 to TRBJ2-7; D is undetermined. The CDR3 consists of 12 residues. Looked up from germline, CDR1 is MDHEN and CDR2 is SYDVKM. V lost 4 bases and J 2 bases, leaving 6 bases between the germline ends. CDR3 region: CASSSPTYEQYF. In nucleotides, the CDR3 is TGTGCCAGCAGTTCCCCCACCTACGAGCAGTACTTC.

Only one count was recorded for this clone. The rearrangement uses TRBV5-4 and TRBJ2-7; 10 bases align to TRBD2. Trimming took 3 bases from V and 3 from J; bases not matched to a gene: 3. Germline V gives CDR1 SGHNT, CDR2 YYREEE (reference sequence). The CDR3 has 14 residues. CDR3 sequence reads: CASSYSGRNYEQYF. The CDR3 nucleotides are TGTGCCAGCAGCTATAGCGGGAGGAACTACGAGCAGTACTTC.

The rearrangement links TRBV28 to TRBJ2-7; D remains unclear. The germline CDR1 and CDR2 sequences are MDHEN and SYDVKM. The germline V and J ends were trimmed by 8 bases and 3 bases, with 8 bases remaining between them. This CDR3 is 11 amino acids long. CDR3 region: CASQASYEQYF. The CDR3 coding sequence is TGTGCCAGCCAAGCGAGCTACGAGCAGTACTTC.

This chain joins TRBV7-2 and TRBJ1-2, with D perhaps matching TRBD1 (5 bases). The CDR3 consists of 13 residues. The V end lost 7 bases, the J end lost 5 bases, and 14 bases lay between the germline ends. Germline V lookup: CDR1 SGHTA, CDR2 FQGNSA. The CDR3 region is CASTVQAGYGYTF. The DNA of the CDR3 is TGTGCCAGCACCGTCCAGGCAGGGTATGGCTACACCTTC.

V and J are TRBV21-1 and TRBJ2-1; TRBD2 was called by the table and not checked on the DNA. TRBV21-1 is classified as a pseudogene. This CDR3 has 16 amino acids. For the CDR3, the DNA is TGTGCCAGCAGCAAAGGGTCGACTAGGTGGCGGCGTGAGCAGTTCTTC. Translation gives CASSKGSTRWRREQFF.

CDR3 sequence reads: CASSISGQAHGYTF. The CDR3 DNA follows: TGTGCCAGTAGTATCTCAGGACAGGCCCATGGCTACACCTTC. The chain joins TRBV19 to TRBJ1-2; 7 bases fit TRBD1. CDR1 LNHDA and CDR2 SQIVND come from the germline V gene (reference sequence). This CDR3 comprises 14 residues. Trimming cost V 3 bases and J 6 bases; bases outside gene matches: 7. The whole variable domain, remainder taken from reference TRBV19 and TRBJ1-2, is DGGITQSPKYLFRKEGQNVTLSCEQNLNHDAMYWYRQDPGQGLRLIYYSQIVNDFQKGDIAEGYSVSREKKESFPLTVTSAQKNPTAFYLCASSISGQAHGYTFGSGTRLTVV.

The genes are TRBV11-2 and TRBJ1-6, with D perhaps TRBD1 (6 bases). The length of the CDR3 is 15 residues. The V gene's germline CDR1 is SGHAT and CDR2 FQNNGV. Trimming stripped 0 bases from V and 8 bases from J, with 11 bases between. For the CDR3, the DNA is TGTGCCAGCAGCTTAGAAGCAGGGGTTGATTCACCCCTCCACTTT. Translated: CASSLEAGVDSPLHF.

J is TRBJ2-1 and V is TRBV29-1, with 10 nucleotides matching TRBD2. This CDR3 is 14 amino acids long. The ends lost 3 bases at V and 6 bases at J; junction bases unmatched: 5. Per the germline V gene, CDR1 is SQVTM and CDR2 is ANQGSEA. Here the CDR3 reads CSVDGLAGANEQFF. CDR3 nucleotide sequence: TGCAGCGTTGATGGGCTAGCGGGAGCCAATGAGCAGTTCTTC.

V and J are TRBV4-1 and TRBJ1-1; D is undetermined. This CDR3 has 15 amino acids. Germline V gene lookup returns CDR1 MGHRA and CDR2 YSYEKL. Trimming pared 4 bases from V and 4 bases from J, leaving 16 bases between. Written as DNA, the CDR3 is TGCGCCAGCAGCCTTCTCGGGGAGGCGGGCACTGAAGCTTTCTTT. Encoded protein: CASSLLGEAGTEAFF.

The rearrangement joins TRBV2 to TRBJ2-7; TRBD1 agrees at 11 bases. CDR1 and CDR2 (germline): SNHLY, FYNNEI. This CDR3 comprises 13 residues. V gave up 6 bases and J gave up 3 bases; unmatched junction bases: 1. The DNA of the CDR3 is TGTGCCAGCAGCGGGACAGGGGGCTACGAGCAGTACTTC. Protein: CASSGTGGYEQYF.

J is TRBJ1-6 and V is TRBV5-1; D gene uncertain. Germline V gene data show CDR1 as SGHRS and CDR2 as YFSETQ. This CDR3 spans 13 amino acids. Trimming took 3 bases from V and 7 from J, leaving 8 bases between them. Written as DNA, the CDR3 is TGCGCCAGCAGCTCCCAATCCAATTCACCCCTCCACTTT. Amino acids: CASSSQSNSPLHF. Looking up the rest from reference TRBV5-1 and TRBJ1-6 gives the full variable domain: KAGVTQTPRYLIKTRGQQVTLSCSPISGHRSVSWYQQTPGQGLQFLFEYFSETQRNKGNFPGRFSGRQFSNSRSEMNVSTLELGDSALYLCASSSQSNSPLHFGNGTRLTVT.

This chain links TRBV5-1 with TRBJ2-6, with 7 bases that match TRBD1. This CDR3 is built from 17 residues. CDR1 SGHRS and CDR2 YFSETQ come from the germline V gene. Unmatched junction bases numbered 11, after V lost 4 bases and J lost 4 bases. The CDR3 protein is CASSPTGIRRGANVLTF. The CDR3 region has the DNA TGCGCCAGCAGCCCGACAGGGATCCGCCGGGGGGCCAACGTCCTGACTTTC.

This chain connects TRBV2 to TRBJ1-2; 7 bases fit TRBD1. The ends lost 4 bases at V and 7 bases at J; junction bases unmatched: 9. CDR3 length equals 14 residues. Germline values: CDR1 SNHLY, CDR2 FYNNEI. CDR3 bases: TGTGCCAGCAGTGTGCTCGGGACAGCCGGTGGCTACACCTTC. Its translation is CASSVLGTAGGYTF. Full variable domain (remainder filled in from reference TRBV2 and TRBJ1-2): EPEVTQTPSHQVTQMGQEVILRCVPISNHLYFYWYRQILGQKVEFLVSFYNNEISEKSEIFDDQFSVERPDGSNFTLKIRSTKLEDSAMYFCASSVLGTAGGYTFGSGTRLTVV.

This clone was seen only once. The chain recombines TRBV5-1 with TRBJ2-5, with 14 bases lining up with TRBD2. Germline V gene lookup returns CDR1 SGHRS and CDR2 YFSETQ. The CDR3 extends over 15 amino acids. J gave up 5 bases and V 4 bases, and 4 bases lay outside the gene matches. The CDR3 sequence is CASSPGTSGGETQYF. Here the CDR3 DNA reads TGCGCCAGCAGCCCAGGGACTAGCGGGGGTGAGACCCAGTACTTC. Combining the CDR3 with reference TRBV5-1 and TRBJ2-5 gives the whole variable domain KAGVTQTPRYLIKTRGQQVTLSCSPISGHRSVSWYQQTPGQGLQFLFEYFSETQRNKGNFPGRFSGRQFSNSRSEMNVSTLELGDSALYLCASSPGTSGGETQYFGPGTRLLVL.

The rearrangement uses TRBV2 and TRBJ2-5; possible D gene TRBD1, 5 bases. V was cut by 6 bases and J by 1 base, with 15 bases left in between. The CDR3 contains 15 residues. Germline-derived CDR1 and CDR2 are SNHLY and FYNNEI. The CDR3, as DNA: TGTGCCAGCAGACGCGGCGACAGAATCCAAGAGACCCAGTACTTC. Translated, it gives CASRRGDRIQETQYF.